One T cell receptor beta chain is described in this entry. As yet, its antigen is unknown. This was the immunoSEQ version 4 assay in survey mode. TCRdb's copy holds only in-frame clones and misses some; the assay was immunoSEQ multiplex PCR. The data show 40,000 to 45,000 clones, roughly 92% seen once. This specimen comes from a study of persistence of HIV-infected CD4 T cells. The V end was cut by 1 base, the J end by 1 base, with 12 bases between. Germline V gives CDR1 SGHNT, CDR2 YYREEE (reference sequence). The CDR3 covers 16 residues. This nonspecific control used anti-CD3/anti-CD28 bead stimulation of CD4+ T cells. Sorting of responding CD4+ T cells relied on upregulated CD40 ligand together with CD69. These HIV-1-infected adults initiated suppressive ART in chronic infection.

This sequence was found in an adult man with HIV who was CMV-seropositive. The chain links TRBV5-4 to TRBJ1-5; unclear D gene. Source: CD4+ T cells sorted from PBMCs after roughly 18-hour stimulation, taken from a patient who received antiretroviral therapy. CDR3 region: CASSLNGVRSNQPQHF. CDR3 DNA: TGTGCCAGCAGCTTGAACGGGGTTAGAAGCAATCAGCCCCAGCATTTT.